These 3 T cell receptor beta chains originate from one sample sequenced in a study of blood T cell repertoires in COVID-19. Generated by immunoSEQ multiplex PCR, the TCRdb table keeps only in-frame clones and is missing some. The sample records 110,000 or so clones, more than 80% being singletons. Source material: peripheral blood. These receptors were obtained from an older woman with acute or convalescent COVID-19.

The chain uses TRBV13 and TRBJ2-1, with 7 bases identical to TRBD2. CDR3 length equals 15 residues. Germline loops: CDR1 PRHDT, CDR2 FYEKMQ (reference sequence). V was pared by 1 base and J by 6 bases, with 6 bases of the junction left unmatched. CDR3 coding DNA: TGTGCCAGCAGCTTAGACGCGGGGGTAGGCAATGAGCAGTTCTTC. It is translated as CASSLDAGVGNEQFF. The full variable domain, its missing parts supplied by reference TRBV13 and TRBJ2-1, is AAGVIQSPRHLIKEKRETATLKCYPIPRHDTVYWYQQGPGQDPQFLISFYEKMQSDKGSIPDRFSAQQFSDYHSELNMSSLELGDSALYFCASSLDAGVGNEQFFGPGTRLTVL.

The V call is TRBV5-5, the J call TRBJ1-3, with D unresolved. Germline CDR1 is SGHKS and CDR2 is YYEKEE (reference sequence). The germline V and J ends were trimmed by 2 bases and 4 bases, with 4 bases remaining between them. This CDR3 comprises 12 residues. The CDR3 is CASSFVGNTIYF. The DNA for the CDR3 is TGTGCCAGCAGCTTCGTCGGAAACACCATATATTTT.

The J gene is TRBJ2-1, the V gene TRBV7-6; TRBD2 matches 11 bases. Germline-derived CDR1 and CDR2 are SGHVS and FNYEAQ. Losses at the gene ends were 6 bases for V and 5 bases for J; bases not matched to a gene: 9. This CDR3 region has 16 residues. CDR3 bases: TGTGCCAGCAGGCCATCTAGCGGGGGGCTGAACAATGAGCAGTTCTTC. It encodes CASRPSSGGLNNEQFF. Full variable domain (rest looked up from reference TRBV7-6 and TRBJ2-1): GAGVSQSPRYKVTKRGQDVALRCDPISGHVSLYWYRQALGQGPEFLTYFNYEAQQDKSGLPNDRFSAERPEGSISTLTIQRTEQRDSAMYRCASRPSSGGLNNEQFFGPGTRLTVL.